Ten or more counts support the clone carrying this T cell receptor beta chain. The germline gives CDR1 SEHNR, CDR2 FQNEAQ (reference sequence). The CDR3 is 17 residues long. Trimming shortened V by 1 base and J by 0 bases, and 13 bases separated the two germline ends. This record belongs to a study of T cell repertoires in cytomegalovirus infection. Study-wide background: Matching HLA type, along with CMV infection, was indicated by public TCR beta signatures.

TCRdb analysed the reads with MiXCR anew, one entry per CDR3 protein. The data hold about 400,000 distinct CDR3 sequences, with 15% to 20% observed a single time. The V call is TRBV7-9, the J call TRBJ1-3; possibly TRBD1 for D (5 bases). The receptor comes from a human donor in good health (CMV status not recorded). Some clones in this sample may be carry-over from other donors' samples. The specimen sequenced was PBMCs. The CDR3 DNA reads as TGTGCCAGCAGCTTAGTGCGTGGTGGACACTCTGGAAACACCATATATTTT. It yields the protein CASSLVRGGHSGNTIYF.